This entry is about one TCR beta chain. The CDR3 has 15 residues. Trimming removed 5 bases from V and 2 bases from J, with 13 bases in between. Unique molecular identifiers featured in how the TCRbeta library was prepared. MiXCR, run by TCRdb on the PCR reads, gives a single entry per CDR3 protein. The table has about 830,000 distinct CDR3 sequences, roughly 16% seen once. This sample is drawn from a study of T-cell reconstitution after alpha-beta-depleted transplantation in children. The source is a male patient between 10 and 17 years old who had a stem cell transplant for acute lymphoblastic leukemia, so the T cells may come from the graft donor. The chain couples TRBV12-3 or TRBV12-4 to TRBJ1-3, with a weak D call TRBD1 (6 bases). The sequencing used PBMCs, mostly from graft donor cells, collected 360 days after TCRalphabeta/CD19-depleted stem cell transplant. In DNA form, the CDR3 reads TGTGCCAGCAGTCCCCTGACAGGTGCTGGAAACACCATATATTTT. Amino acid sequence: CASSPLTGAGNTIYF.